This T cell receptor (beta chain) derives from a study of T cell responses to AZD1222 COVID-19 vaccine (dated by TCRdb to 2020 to 2023). Broadly, across the study: TCR sequencing was performed for 230 to 250 trial participants, of whom around 200 were given two doses of AZD1222 and around 25 were given two doses of MenACWY control vaccine. Trial participants were enrolled into age subgroups of 18-55, 56-69 and 70-plus years, which contained 148, 28 and 57 TCR-sequenced participants, respectively. Summary of the overall study and its limitations: Conclusions about previously exposed vaccinees are limited, since just five or six AZD1222 recipients were seropositive for SARS-CoV-2 at baseline. After two AZD1222 doses, both the breadth and the depth of spike-specific TCRs were significantly higher than at day 0 and than in MenACWY recipients. Participants were mostly white British and included more females than males, and it was suggested by the authors that clonal diversity may have been underestimated. Reportedly, close to half of the unique spike-specific TCRs recognized epitopes lying outside the regions that are mutated in the B.1.351 and B.1.1.7 variants. Vaccine-associated CD4 TCRs spanned the whole spike protein, with dominant responses in regions 160-218 and 743-854. The 56-69-year group was small, and its depth increase did not reach significance, likely because of low power. Because no samples from the day 14 peak response were available, repertoires could be characterized only after the peak T cell response.

What this sample's time point label stands for: about 28 days (+/-7) after the second vaccine dose. Because spike-specific TCR depth and breadth did not differ between the two schedules, AZD1222 recipients who got a second dose at roughly 4 weeks were pooled with those who got a second dose at roughly 12 weeks. The vaccinee samples were drawn from two UK trials, COV001 and COV002, one of which was a single-blind randomized controlled phase 2/3 trial testing AZD1222 (ChAdOx1 nCoV-19) in healthy adults. Trial participant PBMC samples were collected at day 0 and day 28 after the second dose for TCRbeta chain sequencing. The CDR3 regions of human TCRbeta chains were subjected to immunosequencing. On the authors' methods: Repertoire TCRs were matched against a reference library of SARS-CoV-2-specific TCRs generated with the MIRA antigen-specificity platform. Breadth was defined as the fraction of unique TCRs that were SARS-CoV-2-associated, and depth was defined as the fraction of total T cells that were SARS-CoV-2-associated. Each spike-specific TCR was assigned to its reactive spike region and to a CD4 or CD8 class using the MIRA data. Log10-transformed breadth and depth values were compared by one-way ANOVA with Sidak's multiple comparisons tests. Entries here come from immuneACCESS through TCRdb and include only in-frame sequences with V and J called. Some clones fail to appear in such tables; in the studies checked, an unresolved V gene covers under half of the shortfall, and the cause of the remainder is unknown. That table supplies the V and J calls and clone size; D and trimming were determined from the DNA. The sample table lists about 180,000 clones, 80% to 90% of them with a count of one. The ten largest clones capture 9.5% to 13% of the sample.

The CDR3 goes from the cysteine to the phenylalanine over 12 residues. Solely the CDR3 DNA is kept, with 36 bases framed from the first base. V drops 5 bases and J drops 6 bases, leaving 9 bases in between. Looking up the germline V gene (reference sequence) yields CDR1 LNHDA and CDR2 SQIVND. This clone was found once. The antigen it recognizes is unknown. There are no base qualities to consult, and no much larger clone falls within one base. The source of this sequence is an adult who received the AZD1222 COVID-19 vaccine. Here the chain combines TRBV19 and TRBJ2-3, with the D gene not clear enough to name. The sequencing used peripheral blood, collected 28 days after the second AZD1222 dose. The CDR3 region has the sequence CASSPIRDTQYF. In nucleotide form, the sequence is TGTGCCAGTAGTCCCATTCGGGATACGCAGTATTTT.